The 11 T cell receptor beta chains presented below share a single source sample, sequenced in a study of CD8 T cells in Susac syndrome. An amount of RNA that ranged from roughly 0.5 to 1 ug was reverse transcribed with random hexamers. TCRdb re-called the immunoSEQ multiplex PCR reads through MiXCR, storing one row per CDR3 protein. The sample includes approximately 80,000 distinct CDR3 sequences, roughly 95% of them seen just once. Sequenced input: CD8+ T cells from PBMCs. Every receptor here comes from a human donor with Susac syndrome.

This clonotype has more than one count but fewer than ten. This rearrangement joins TRBV27 to TRBJ1-2; maybe TRBD1 (6 bases). The CDR3 totals 14 residues. CDR1 and CDR2 from the germline V gene are MNHEY and SMNVEV (reference sequence). Trimming left V 6 bases short and J 0 bases short, with 11 bases between. DNA of the CDR3: TGTGCCAGCAGCTTACAGGGAGCTAACTATGGCTACACCTTC. Amino acids: CASSLQGANYGYTF.

The table lists this clonotype with a count of one. The chain combines TRBV15 with TRBJ2-1; 7 bases fit TRBD2. Per germline, CDR1 LNHNV and CDR2 YYDKDF (reference sequence). V dropped 2 bases and J dropped 0; count of bases not matched to a gene: 4. This CDR3 spans 16 amino acids. This CDR3 reads CATSRLERDSYNEQFF. The CDR3 bases are TGTGCCACCAGCAGACTCGAGCGGGACTCCTACAATGAGCAGTTCTTC.

This CDR3 is CSARDRGKGREQYF. The CDR3 DNA is TGCAGTGCTAGAGATCGCGGGAAGGGACGCGAGCAGTACTTC. V is TRBV20-1 and J is TRBJ2-7; maybe TRBD2 (6 bases). V was trimmed by 0 bases and J by 6 bases, leaving 15 bases between them. This CDR3 has 14 amino acids. Looked up from germline, CDR1 is DFQATT and CDR2 is SNEGSKA (reference sequence).

This chain uses TRBV30 with TRBJ1-6; D is unresolved. The CDR3 spans 12 residues. Trimming left V 4 bases short and J 12 bases short, with 13 bases between. The germline V gene has CDR1 GTSNPN and CDR2 SVGIG (reference sequence). CDR3 in amino acids: CAWTGGTLPLHF. As DNA, the CDR3 is TGTGCCTGGACTGGTGGTACCTTACCCCTCCACTTT.

The chain carries TRBV4-3 and TRBJ2-1; perhaps TRBD2 as D (5 bases). The germline V and J ends were trimmed by 3 bases and 6 bases, with 21 bases remaining between them. In germline, CDR1 is LGHNA, CDR2 YSLEER. This CDR3 has 17 amino acids. Here the CDR3 reads CASSHFTLDGYVNEQFF. DNA for the CDR3: TGCGCCAGCAGCCACTTCACACTAGACGGGTATGTCAATGAGCAGTTCTTC.

CDR3 protein: CASSKGEGRQPQHF. The CDR3, as DNA: TGTGCCAGCAGTAAGGGGGAGGGTAGACAGCCCCAGCATTTT. The rearrangement uses TRBV28 and TRBJ1-5, with D perhaps TRBD1 (6 bases). This CDR3 region has 14 residues. Between the trimmed V and J ends, which lost 5 bases and 7 bases, there was a span of 15 bases. Germline V CDR1 and CDR2: MDHEN, SYDVKM.

The chain uses TRBV3-1 and TRBJ2-7, with 10 nucleotides matching TRBD2. The V gene end was trimmed by 4 bases and the J gene end by 1 base; junction bases not matched to a gene: 4. This CDR3 spans 15 amino acids. Germline values: CDR1 LGHDT, CDR2 YNNKEL (reference sequence). The CDR3 DNA sequence: TGTGCCAGCAGCCGGGCTAGCGGGGGTTCCTACGAGCAGTACTTC. This codes for CASSRASGGSYEQYF.

The chain employs TRBV30 and TRBJ1-1; D uncertain. V was shortened by 8 bases and J by 5 bases, with 9 bases between the two germline ends. The CDR3 loop spans 10 amino acids. Germline V lookup: CDR1 GTSNPN, CDR2 SVGIG (reference sequence). CDR3 sequence (DNA): TGTGCCCGAGGGCCAACTGAAGCTTTCTTT. This translates into CARGPTEAFF.

This sequence joins TRBV6-5 and TRBJ1-2; a possible D gene is TRBD1 (5 bases). Germline-derived CDR1 and CDR2 are MNHEY and SVGAGI. V was pared by 4 bases and J by 6 bases, with 15 bases between. The CDR3 is 14 amino acids. CDR3 sequence (DNA): TGTGCCAGCAGTTGGCGCGCGGGGGGGAATGGCTACACCTTC. This gives the protein CASSWRAGGNGYTF.

The chain uses TRBV7-2 and TRBJ2-7, with D uncertain. CDR1 is SGHTA and CDR2 is FQGNSA in the germline V gene. The germline V and J ends were trimmed by 5 bases and 1 base, with 6 bases remaining between them. This CDR3 spans 12 amino acids. CDR3 sequence: CASSPRSYEQYF. CDR3 bases: TGTGCCAGCAGCCCTAGATCCTACGAGCAGTACTTC.

The chain links TRBV4-3 to TRBJ2-2; the D gene could be TRBD1 or TRBD2 (5 bases each). V was clipped by 0 bases and J by 8 bases, with 7 bases between them. The CDR3 contains 13 residues. Germline V gives CDR1 LGHNA, CDR2 YSLEER. The DNA for the CDR3 is TGCGCCAGCAGCCAAGAGTGGGGGGGGGAGCTGTTTTTT. It translates to CASSQEWGGELFF.